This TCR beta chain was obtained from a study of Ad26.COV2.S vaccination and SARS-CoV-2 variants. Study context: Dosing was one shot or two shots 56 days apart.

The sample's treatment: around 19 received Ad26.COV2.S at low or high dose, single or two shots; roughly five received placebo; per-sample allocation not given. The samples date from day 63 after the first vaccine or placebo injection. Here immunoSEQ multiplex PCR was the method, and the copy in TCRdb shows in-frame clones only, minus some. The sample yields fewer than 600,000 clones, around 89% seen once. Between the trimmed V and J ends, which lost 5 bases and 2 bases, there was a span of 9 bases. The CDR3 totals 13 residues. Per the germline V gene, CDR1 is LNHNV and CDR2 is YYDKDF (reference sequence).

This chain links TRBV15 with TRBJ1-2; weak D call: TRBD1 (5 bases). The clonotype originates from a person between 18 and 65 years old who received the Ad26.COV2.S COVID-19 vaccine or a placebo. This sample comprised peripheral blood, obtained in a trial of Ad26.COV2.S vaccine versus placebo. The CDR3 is CATSRDGNYGYTF. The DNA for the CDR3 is TGTGCCACCAGCCGGGACGGAAACTATGGCTACACCTTC.